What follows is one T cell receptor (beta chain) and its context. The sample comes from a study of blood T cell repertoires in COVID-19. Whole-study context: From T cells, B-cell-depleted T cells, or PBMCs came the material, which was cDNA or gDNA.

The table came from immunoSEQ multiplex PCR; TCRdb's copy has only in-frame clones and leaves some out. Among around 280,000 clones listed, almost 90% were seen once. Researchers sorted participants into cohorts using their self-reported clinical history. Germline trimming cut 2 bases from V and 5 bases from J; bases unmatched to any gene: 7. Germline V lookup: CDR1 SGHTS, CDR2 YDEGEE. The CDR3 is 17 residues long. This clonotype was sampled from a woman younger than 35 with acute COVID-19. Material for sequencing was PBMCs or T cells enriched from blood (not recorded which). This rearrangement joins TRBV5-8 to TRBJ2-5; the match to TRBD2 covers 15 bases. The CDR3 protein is CASSFGLAGGPRETQYF. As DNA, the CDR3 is TGTGCCAGCAGCTTTGGACTAGCGGGAGGGCCTAGGGAGACCCAGTACTTC.